The 28 T cell receptor beta chains reported below all come from one sample, sequenced in a study of cytomegalovirus exposure and HLA in healthy donors. Primers for the PCR totalled 60 Vbeta and 13 Jbeta. Profiled with immunoSEQ multiplex PCR; TCRdb holds only in-frame clones, not every one. The sample shows about 140,000 clones, around 70% of them seen only once. Sequencing was carried out using PBMCs. The receptors shown here come from a woman under 40 in good health and CMV-seronegative.

This clone was detected only a few times. CDR3 coding DNA: TGTGCCAGCAGTTTATCGGGACAGGGCTCCAAAAACATTCAGTACTTC. Protein sequence: CASSLSGQGSKNIQYF. The gene calls are TRBV28 and TRBJ2-4; 9 bases align to TRBD1. Germline V gene sequence: CDR1 MDHEN, CDR2 SYDVKM. This CDR3 has 16 amino acids. V lost 1 base, J lost 2 bases, and 3 bases stayed unmatched.

The chain employs TRBV7-6 and TRBJ2-1, with D tentatively TRBD1 (6 bases). The CDR3 contains 16 residues. Germline V gene sequence: CDR1 SGHVS, CDR2 FNYEAQ. Trimming pared 1 base from V and 3 bases from J, leaving 13 bases between. The CDR3 reads CASSLVAWGRYNEQFF. Here the CDR3 DNA reads TGTGCCAGCAGCTTAGTTGCCTGGGGGCGCTACAATGAGCAGTTCTTC.

This clone has just one count. The chain joins TRBV5-4 to TRBJ1-3, with 10 bases matching TRBD1. Germline CDR1 SGHNT, CDR2 YYREEE (reference sequence). The CDR3 has 18 residues. The V and J ends lost 4 bases and 3 bases, in that order; junction bases with no gene match: 13. CDR3 DNA: TGTGCCAGCAGCCCGGGACAGGGGCCTTCTTTGGGTGGAAACACCATATATTTT. Protein: CASSPGQGPSLGGNTIYF.

V is TRBV19 and J is TRBJ1-1; 8 nucleotides align to TRBD1. V shed 8 bases, J shed 4 bases, and the junction held 18 bases outside the gene matches. CDR1 and CDR2 from the germline V gene are LNHDA and SQIVND (reference sequence). The CDR3 is 17 residues long. CDR3 sequence: CASSLGQGIWESTEAFF. The CDR3 DNA sequence: TGTGCCAGTTCCCTCGGACAGGGTATATGGGAGAGCACTGAAGCTTTCTTT.

The rearrangement uses TRBV16 and TRBJ2-2; TRBD2 matches 7 bases. Per germline, CDR1 KGHSY and CDR2 FQNENV. This CDR3 is 16 amino acids long. V lost 6 bases, J lost 0 bases, and 7 bases stayed unmatched. CDR3 nucleotides: TGTGCCAGCAGTCAGGGACTACCTTCGAACACCGGGGAGCTGTTTTTT. This encodes CASSQGLPSNTGELFF.

This sequence joins TRBV29-1 and TRBJ1-2, with a tentative D call TRBD1 (5 bases). Looked up from germline, CDR1 is SQVTM and CDR2 is ANQGSEA. The length of the CDR3 is 17 residues. V was shortened by 3 bases and J by 6 bases, with 26 bases between the two germline ends. CDR3 amino acids: CSVDVLGGTGKGDGYTF. DNA of the CDR3: TGCAGCGTTGATGTTCTCGGGGGGACTGGGAAGGGAGATGGCTACACCTTC.

The chain has TRBV28 and TRBJ2-1; possible D gene TRBD2, 5 bases. The CDR3 covers 13 residues. Trimming left V 7 bases short and J 13 bases short, with 20 bases between. Per the germline V gene, CDR1 is MDHEN and CDR2 is SYDVKM. The CDR3 DNA sequence: TGTGCCAGCACCTTGGGGATGATTAGCGTTCAGTTCTTC. Translation gives CASTLGMISVQFF.

The chain carries TRBV6-1 and TRBJ1-4, with D maybe TRBD1 (6 bases). Trimming shortened V by 5 bases and J by 7 bases, and 17 bases separated the two germline ends. The CDR3 runs to 15 residues. Germline V gene lookup returns CDR1 MNHNS and CDR2 SASEGT. The CDR3 sequence: CASSTQGLGLEKLFF. The CDR3 DNA is TGTGCCAGCAGTACTCAGGGGCTTGGTCTTGAAAAACTGTTTTTT.

This clone was picked up a small number of times. The chain carries TRBV5-1 and TRBJ2-2; 12 positions agree with TRBD2. CDR1 is SGHRS, CDR2 YFSETQ, per germline. Trimming removed 7 bases from V and 3 bases from J; junction bases left unmatched: 4. The CDR3 has 15 residues. The CDR3 loop reads CASGTSGRYTGELFF. CDR3 coding DNA: TGCGCCAGCGGAACTAGCGGGAGGTACACCGGGGAGCTGTTTTTT.

Here the CDR3 reads CASSHTEASANEQFF. The DNA of the CDR3 is TGCGCCAGCAGCCATACTGAGGCGTCGGCCAATGAGCAGTTCTTC. This chain connects TRBV4-1 to TRBJ2-1; D uncertain. This CDR3 is built from 15 residues. Trimming pared 3 bases from V and 6 bases from J, leaving 15 bases between. Germline-derived CDR1 and CDR2 are MGHRA and YSYEKL.

The rearrangement links TRBV30 to TRBJ1-6; 8 nucleotides line up with TRBD1. The CDR3 is 14 amino acids. CDR1 is GTSNPN, CDR2 SVGIG, per germline (reference sequence). V shed 3 bases, J shed 8 bases, and the junction held 6 bases outside the gene matches. The CDR3 loop is CAWSQGAVDSPLHF. The CDR3 DNA reads TGTGCCTGGAGCCAGGGGGCTGTAGATTCACCCCTCCACTTT.

The J gene is TRBJ2-1, the V gene TRBV2; D is undetermined. Per the germline V gene, CDR1 is SNHLY and CDR2 is FYNNEI. CDR3 length: 13 amino acids. V was pared by 1 base and J by 5 bases, with 6 bases between. As DNA, the CDR3 is TGTGCCAGCAGTGAAGGACTCGACAATGAGCAGTTCTTC. Amino acids: CASSEGLDNEQFF.

This CDR3 is CASRQGSNEKLFF. The CDR3 DNA reads TGTGCCAGTAGACAGGGGTCTAATGAAAAACTGTTTTTT. The chain uses TRBV19 and TRBJ1-4; 7 positions agree with TRBD1. Germline loops: CDR1 LNHDA, CDR2 SQIVND (reference sequence). J gave up 3 bases and V 6 bases, and 1 base lay outside the gene matches. This CDR3 is 13 amino acids long.

The chain is built from TRBV5-8 and TRBJ1-1, with no clear D. Trimming took off 4 bases at V and 5 bases at J, with 12 bases between the two ends. The length of the CDR3 is 13 residues. In germline, CDR1 is SGHTS, CDR2 YDEGEE. In DNA form, the CDR3 reads TGTGCCAGCAGCCGGGTCAGACGGACTGAAGCTTTCTTT. Translating gives CASSRVRRTEAFF.

The chain couples TRBV9 to TRBJ2-1; possibly TRBD2 for D (6 bases). V shed 2 bases and J shed 10 bases, with 10 bases lying between them. This CDR3 region has 12 residues. Germline V gene lookup returns CDR1 SGDLS and CDR2 YYNGEE. CDR3 DNA: TGTGCCAGCAGCGTGCCCAGCGGGGAGCAGTTCTTC. Its protein is CASSVPSGEQFF.

This rearrangement joins TRBV5-1 to TRBJ1-6; 7 bases align to TRBD1. After removal of 4 bases from V and 0 bases from J, the junction contained 4 bases not matched to a gene. The CDR3 sequence is 16 residues long. Per the germline V gene, CDR1 is SGHRS and CDR2 is YFSETQ. The CDR3 DNA sequence: TGCGCCAGCAGCCAACAGGGGAGCTCCTATAATTCACCCCTCCACTTT. Translated, it gives CASSQQGSSYNSPLHF. The full variable domain, completed using reference TRBV5-1 and TRBJ1-6, is KAGVTQTPRYLIKTRGQQVTLSCSPISGHRSVSWYQQTPGQGLQFLFEYFSETQRNKGNFPGRFSGRQFSNSRSEMNVSTLELGDSALYLCASSQQGSSYNSPLHFGNGTRLTVT.

This rearrangement joins TRBV4-1 to TRBJ1-6; D is ambiguous. The germline V and J ends were trimmed by 0 bases and 3 bases, with 6 bases remaining between them. Germline V gene lookup returns CDR1 MGHRA and CDR2 YSYEKL. The CDR3 sequence is 15 residues long. The CDR3 DNA reads TGCGCCAGCAGCCAAGAAGCACTCTATAATTCACCCCTCCACTTT. This encodes CASSQEALYNSPLHF.

This CDR3 is CASSPGYSGGKSSYNEQFF. CDR3 DNA sequence: TGTGCCAGCAGCCCGGGTTACAGCGGGGGGAAAAGCTCCTACAATGAGCAGTTCTTC. The V call is TRBV11-3, the J call TRBJ2-1; 9 bases are shared with TRBD2. V lost 5 bases, J lost 0 bases, and 14 bases stayed unmatched. The germline CDR1 and CDR2 sequences are SGHNT and YENEEA. The CDR3 runs to 19 residues.

This clone was seen only a few times. This sequence joins TRBV4-1 and TRBJ2-7; the match to TRBD1 covers 7 bases. The CDR3 extends over 15 amino acids. The V segment lost 4 bases and the J segment 3 bases; nucleotides outside the gene matches: 9. The germline gives CDR1 MGHRA, CDR2 YSYEKL. The CDR3 sequence: CASSLRQGFSYEQYF. CDR3 nucleotide sequence: TGCGCCAGCAGCCTTCGACAGGGCTTCAGCTACGAGCAGTACTTC.

The rearrangement links TRBV30 to TRBJ2-5; D is perhaps TRBD2 (5 bases). The CDR3 has 14 residues. The V and J ends lost 2 bases and 1 base respectively, with 11 bases between them. The germline V gene has CDR1 GTSNPN and CDR2 SVGIG (reference sequence). CDR3 protein: CAWSRYGIQETQYF. In DNA, the CDR3 is TGTGCCTGGAGTCGGTACGGGATCCAAGAGACCCAGTACTTC.

The sample holds a few counts of this clone. This chain uses TRBV7-2 with TRBJ2-7; D might be TRBD1 (7 bases). The CDR3 extends over 13 amino acids. Trimming pared 3 bases from V and 6 bases from J, leaving 12 bases between. Germline lookup yields CDR1 SGHTA and CDR2 FQGNSA. DNA for the CDR3: TGTGCCAGCAGCTTGACAGGGAGGAGCGAGCAGTACTTC. It is translated as CASSLTGRSEQYF. The full variable domain, rest sourced from reference TRBV7-2 and TRBJ2-7, is GAGVSQSPSNKVTEKGKDVELRCDPISGHTALYWYRQSLGQGLEFLIYFQGNSAPDKSGLPSDRFSAERTGGSVSTLTIQRTQQEDSAVYLCASSLTGRSEQYFGPGTRLTVT.

The CDR3 spells CASSLVTRVNEQFF. The CDR3 DNA sequence: TGTGCCAGCAGCTTAGTTACCAGGGTCAATGAGCAGTTCTTC. The chain carries TRBV7-9 and TRBJ2-1, with D perhaps TRBD1 (5 bases). V was cut by 1 base and J by 6 bases, with 10 bases left in between. Germline-derived CDR1 and CDR2 are SEHNR and FQNEAQ (reference sequence). The CDR3 contains 14 residues.

This chain connects TRBV6-6 to TRBJ1-1; no clear D. CDR3 length: 13 residues. CDR1 and CDR2 from the germline V gene are MNHNY and SVGAGI (reference sequence). V was shortened by 2 bases and J by 1 base, with 5 bases between the two germline ends. In nucleotides, the CDR3 is TGTGCCAGCAGTTACGGGCAGAACACTGAAGCTTTCTTT. Its protein product is CASSYGQNTEAFF.

The chain links TRBV30 to TRBJ2-3; perhaps TRBD1 as D (6 bases). This CDR3 comprises 14 residues. Germline-derived CDR1 and CDR2 are GTSNPN and SVGIG (reference sequence). Trimming stripped 2 bases from V and 4 bases from J, with 13 bases between. The CDR3 DNA follows: TGTGCCTGGAGTTTTGAGGACAGACCAGATACGCAGTATTTT. It is translated as CAWSFEDRPDTQYF.

V gene TRBV29-1 combines with J gene TRBJ2-2, with TRBD2 identical over 10 bases. Germline lookup yields CDR1 SQVTM and CDR2 ANQGSEA. V gave up 5 bases and J gave up 2 bases; unmatched junction bases: 11. CDR3 length equals 17 residues. The CDR3 bases are TGCAGCGTTCGCTTAGCGGGAGGCGCCGGCAACACCGGGGAGCTGTTTTTT. Protein sequence: CSVRLAGGAGNTGELFF.

The chain joins TRBV27 to TRBJ2-2; the D is unclear. Trimming took 6 bases from V and 0 from J, leaving 14 bases between them. Germline V gives CDR1 MNHEY, CDR2 SMNVEV (reference sequence). This CDR3 is built from 16 residues. The CDR3 spells CASRRDTRSNTGELFF. The DNA for the CDR3 is TGTGCCAGCAGACGTGACACGCGATCGAACACCGGGGAGCTGTTTTTT.

V is TRBV28 and J is TRBJ1-2; 8 bases fit TRBD1. Trimming removed 2 bases from V and 5 bases from J; junction bases left unmatched: 7. The CDR3 runs to 15 residues. The V gene's germline CDR1 is MDHEN and CDR2 SYDVKM. The CDR3 sequence: CASSLSPQGAYGYTF. The CDR3 region has the DNA TGTGCCAGCAGTTTAAGCCCCCAGGGGGCTTATGGCTACACCTTC.

This clone was seen a handful of times. The chain combines TRBV5-1 with TRBJ2-3; TRBD1 matches at 10 bases. From germline, CDR1 is SGHRS and CDR2 YFSETQ. V dropped 0 bases and J dropped 6; count of bases not matched to a gene: 7. CDR3 size: 16 residues. CDR3 nucleotides: TGCGCCAGCAGCTTGGGACAGGGGGCGTTCGGGGATACGCAGTATTTT. Translation: CASSLGQGAFGDTQYF.